This is a list of T cell receptor beta chains from one sample in a study of blood T cell repertoires in COVID-19. The protocol was immunoSEQ multiplex PCR, while the TCRdb copy is restricted to in-frame clones and leaves out a portion. The sample shows 370,000 or so clones, over 75% of them seen only once. Sequencing was carried out using PBMCs or T cells enriched from blood (not recorded which). The receptors shown here come from a man aged 30 to 39 who had recovered from COVID-19. The CDR3 runs from the conserved cysteine through the conserved F or W. The order of the fields is J gene, V gene, D gene, clone size, CDR3 DNA, CDR3 protein. A D gene is named only where the DNA matches it firmly. Clone size, where shown, is once, few, many, or a class for clones that have expanded.

J gene: TRBJ2-7
V gene: TRBV9
D gene: TRBD1
clone size: NA
CDR3 DNA: TGTGCCAGCAGCGGACACGGGACAGGGGACTACGAGCAGTACTTC
CDR3 protein: CASSGHGTGDYEQYF

J gene: TRBJ2-3
V gene: TRBV9
D gene: NA
clone size: NA
CDR3 DNA: TGTGCCAGCAGCGTAGTCGGGGTAAGCACAGATACGCAGTATTTT
CDR3 protein: CASSVVGVSTDTQYF

J gene: TRBJ1-3
V gene: TRBV9
D gene: NA
clone size: NA
CDR3 DNA: TGTGCCAGCAGCGTAGGAGGGAGGGACTCTGGAAACACCATATATTTT
CDR3 protein: CASSVGGRDSGNTIYF

J gene: TRBJ1-3
V gene: TRBV6-5
D gene: NA
clone size: NA
CDR3 DNA: TGTGCCAGCAGTTACGGGGGCCACTCTGGAAACACCATATATTTT
CDR3 protein: CASSYGGHSGNTIYF

J gene: TRBJ1-1
V gene: TRBV3-1/TRBV3-2
D gene: NA
clone size: NA
CDR3 DNA: TGTGCCAGCAGCCAATCACAGAAAAAGAACACTGAAGCTTTCTTT
CDR3 protein: CASSQSQKKNTEAFF

J gene: TRBJ1-3
V gene: TRBV9
D gene: NA
clone size: few
CDR3 DNA: TGTGCCAGCAGCGTAGGGCCCCCTACTCAGCCCGGGACCATATATTTT
CDR3 protein: CASSVGPPTQPGTIYF

J gene: TRBJ1-2
V gene: TRBV19
D gene: NA
clone size: NA
CDR3 DNA: TGTGCCAGTACCAAAGAGGCCGGATGGGTCAACTATGGCTACACCTTC
CDR3 protein: CASTKEAGWVNYGYTF

J gene: TRBJ2-1
V gene: TRBV6-2/TRBV6-3
D gene: NA
clone size: NA
CDR3 DNA: TGTGCCAGCAGTTACTTACGCGGCGGCGGGAACTACAATGAGCAGTTCTTC
CDR3 protein: CASSYLRGGGNYNEQFF

J gene: TRBJ1-1
V gene: TRBV11-2
D gene: NA
clone size: once
CDR3 DNA: TGTGCCAGCAGCACCCTAAGGACAGCTGAAGCTTTCTTT
CDR3 protein: CASSTLRTAEAFF

J gene: TRBJ1-5
V gene: TRBV14
D gene: TRBD1
clone size: NA
CDR3 DNA: TGTGCCAGCAGCCAAGATCCAGGGGGCGCCCCAAACAATCAGCCCCAGCATTTT
CDR3 protein: CASSQDPGGAPNNQPQHF

J gene: TRBJ2-3
V gene: TRBV5-1
D gene: NA
clone size: NA
CDR3 DNA: TGCGCCAGCAGCTTGCTCATTTTAGCGGACTCTACAGATACGCAGTATTTT
CDR3 protein: CASSLLILADSTDTQYF

J gene: TRBJ1-1
V gene: TRBV10-3
D gene: NA
clone size: NA
CDR3 DNA: TGTGCCATCAGTGAGTCGATCCGAGGGGAAGCTTTCTTT
CDR3 protein: CAISESIRGEAFF

J gene: TRBJ1-4
V gene: TRBV2
D gene: TRBD1
clone size: NA
CDR3 DNA: TGTGCCAGCAGGCGGGGGACAGGAGGGGCCCTTAATGAAAAACTGTTTTTT
CDR3 protein: CASRRGTGGALNEKLFF

J gene: TRBJ2-7
V gene: TRBV7-2
D gene: TRBD1
clone size: NA
CDR3 DNA: TGTGCCAGCAGTCCCGGGGGGACAGGGAGGGCCGGGCAGTACTTC
CDR3 protein: CASSPGGTGRAGQYF

J gene: TRBJ2-2
V gene: TRBV6-5
D gene: NA
clone size: NA
CDR3 DNA: TGTGCCAGCAATGGGGGAGGTCCGGGCACCGGGGAGCTGTTTTTT
CDR3 protein: CASNGGGPGTGELFF

J gene: TRBJ1-2
V gene: TRBV5-6
D gene: NA
clone size: NA
CDR3 DNA: TGTGCCAGCAACCCGCGGGGGGCCGGAGGCTATGGCTACACCTTC
CDR3 protein: CASNPRGAGGYGYTF

J gene: TRBJ1-4
V gene: TRBV7-2
D gene: NA
clone size: NA
CDR3 DNA: TGTGCCAGCAGCTTAGGTTCGTTGGGTGGAGGTGAAAAACTGTTTTTT
CDR3 protein: CASSLGSLGGGEKLFF

J gene: TRBJ2-7
V gene: TRBV29-1
D gene: TRBD2
clone size: NA
CDR3 DNA: TGCAGCGTTCGCGGGACTAGCGGGGAAAGCTCCTACGAGCAGTACTTC
CDR3 protein: CSVRGTSGESSYEQYF

J gene: TRBJ1-2
V gene: TRBV29-1
D gene: NA
clone size: NA
CDR3 DNA: TGCAGCGTTGGCCCTACAACCCACTATTATGGCTACACCTTC
CDR3 protein: CSVGPTTHYYGYTF

J gene: TRBJ2-7
V gene: TRBV7-2
D gene: NA
clone size: NA
CDR3 DNA: TGTGCCAGCAGCTTCCGAGGGCCCTACGAGCAGTACTTC
CDR3 protein: CASSFRGPYEQYF

J gene: TRBJ2-3
V gene: TRBV3-1/TRBV3-2
D gene: TRBD2
clone size: NA
CDR3 DNA: TGTGCCAGCAGCCAAGGTTCCCTAGCGGGGGGGAGCACAGATACGCAGTATTTT
CDR3 protein: CASSQGSLAGGSTDTQYF

J gene: TRBJ2-6
V gene: TRBV6-6
D gene: TRBD1
clone size: NA
CDR3 DNA: TGTGCCAGCAGTCACGGGACAGGGGTCTCTGGGGCCAACGTCCTGACTTTC
CDR3 protein: CASSHGTGVSGANVLTF

J gene: TRBJ1-5
V gene: TRBV5-1
D gene: TRBD1
clone size: NA
CDR3 DNA: TGCGCCAGCAGCTTGGGTGGGACAGGGGGCGATCAGCCCCAGCATTTT
CDR3 protein: CASSLGGTGGDQPQHF

J gene: TRBJ2-7
V gene: TRBV6-5
D gene: NA
clone size: NA
CDR3 DNA: TGTGCCAGTGGCCTCTCCAAGTACGAGCAGTACTTC
CDR3 protein: CASGLSKYEQYF